This TCR beta chain was captured in a study of T cell repertoires in cytomegalovirus infection. Study in general: A matching HLA type, together with CMV infection, was signaled by public TCR beta signatures.

This clonotype was counted between two and nine times. The antigen is unknown. Germline CDR1 reads LNHNV; CDR2 reads YYDKDF (reference sequence). V lost 3 bases to trimming and J lost 5 bases; unmatched junction nucleotides: 5. The length of the CDR3 is 15 residues. Study results and caveats: Carriers of CMV and the relevant HLA type were discriminated by public TCR beta frequency.

In TCRdb, the reads were re-called with MiXCR into one record per CDR3 protein. The sample contains about 920,000 distinct CDR3 sequences, about 33% of which appear only once. This receptor was identified in a human donor in good health (CMV status not recorded). Some clones in this sample may be carry-over from other donors' samples. The material sequenced was cultured CD8+ T cells from PBMCs, taken from culture after CMV antigen stimulation. This sequence joins TRBV15 and TRBJ2-5; the match to TRBD1 covers 11 bases. Here the CDR3 DNA reads TGTGCCACCAGCAGGCCGGGACAGGGGGTGGAGACCCAGTACTTC. Its protein is CATSRPGQGVETQYF.